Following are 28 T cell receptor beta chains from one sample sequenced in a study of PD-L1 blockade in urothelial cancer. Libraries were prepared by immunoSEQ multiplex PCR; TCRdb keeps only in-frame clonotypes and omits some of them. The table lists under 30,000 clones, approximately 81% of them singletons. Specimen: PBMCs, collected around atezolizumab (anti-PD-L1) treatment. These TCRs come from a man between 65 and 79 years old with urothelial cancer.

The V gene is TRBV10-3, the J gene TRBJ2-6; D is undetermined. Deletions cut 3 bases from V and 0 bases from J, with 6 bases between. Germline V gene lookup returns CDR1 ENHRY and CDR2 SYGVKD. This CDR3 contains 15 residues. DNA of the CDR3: TGTGCCATCAGTGACAACGGCTCTGGGGCCAACGTCCTGACTTTC. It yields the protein CAISDNGSGANVLTF.

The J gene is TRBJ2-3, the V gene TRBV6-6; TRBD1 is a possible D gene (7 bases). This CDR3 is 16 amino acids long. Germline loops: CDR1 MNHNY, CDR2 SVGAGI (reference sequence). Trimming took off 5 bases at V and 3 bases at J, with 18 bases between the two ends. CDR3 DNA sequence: TGTGCCAGCAGTCCCTCCAGCAGGGGGGAGACAGATACGCAGTATTTT. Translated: CASSPSSRGETDTQYF.

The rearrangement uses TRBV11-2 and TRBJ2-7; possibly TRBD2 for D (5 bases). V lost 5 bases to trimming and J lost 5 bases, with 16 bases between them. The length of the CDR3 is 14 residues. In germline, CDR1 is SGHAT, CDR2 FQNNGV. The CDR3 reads CASSPVGGTNEQYF. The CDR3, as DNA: TGTGCCAGCAGCCCAGTTGGAGGAACGAACGAGCAGTACTTC.

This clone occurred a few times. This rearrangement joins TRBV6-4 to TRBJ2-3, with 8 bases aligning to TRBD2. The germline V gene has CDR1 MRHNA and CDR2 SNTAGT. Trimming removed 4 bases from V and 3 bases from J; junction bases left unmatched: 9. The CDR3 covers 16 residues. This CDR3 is CASSVGRAGGTDTQYF. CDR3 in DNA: TGTGCCAGCAGTGTCGGGCGTGCGGGAGGAACAGATACGCAGTATTTT.

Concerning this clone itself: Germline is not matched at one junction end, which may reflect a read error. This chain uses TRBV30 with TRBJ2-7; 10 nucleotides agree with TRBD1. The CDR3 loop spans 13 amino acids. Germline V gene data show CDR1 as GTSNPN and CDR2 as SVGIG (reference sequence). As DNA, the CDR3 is TGTGCCTGGGACAGGGGGCCCTCCGACGAGCAGTACTTC. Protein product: CAWDRGPSDEQYF.

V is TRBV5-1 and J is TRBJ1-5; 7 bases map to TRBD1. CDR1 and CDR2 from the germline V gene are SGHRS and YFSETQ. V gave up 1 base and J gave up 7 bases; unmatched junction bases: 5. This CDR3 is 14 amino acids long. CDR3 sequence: CASSLKGGGQPQHF. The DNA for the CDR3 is TGCGCCAGCAGCTTGAAAGGGGGCGGGCAGCCCCAGCATTTT.

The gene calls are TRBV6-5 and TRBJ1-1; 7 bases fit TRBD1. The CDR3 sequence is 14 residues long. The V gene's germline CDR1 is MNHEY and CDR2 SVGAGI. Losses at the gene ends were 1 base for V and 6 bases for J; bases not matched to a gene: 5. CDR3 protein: CASSYFGTVSEAFF. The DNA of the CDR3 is TGTGCCAGCAGTTACTTCGGGACAGTATCTGAAGCTTTCTTT.

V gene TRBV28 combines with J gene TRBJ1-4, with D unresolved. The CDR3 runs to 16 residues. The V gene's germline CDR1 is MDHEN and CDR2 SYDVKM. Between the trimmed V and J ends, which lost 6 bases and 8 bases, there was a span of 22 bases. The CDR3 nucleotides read TGTGCCAGCAGCGACTCCCGGGGTTACGGTGACGAAAAACTGTTTTTT. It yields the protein CASSDSRGYGDEKLFF.

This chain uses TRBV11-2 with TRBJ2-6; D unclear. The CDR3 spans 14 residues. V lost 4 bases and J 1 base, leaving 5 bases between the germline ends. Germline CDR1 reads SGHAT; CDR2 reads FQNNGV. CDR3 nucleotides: TGTGCCAGCAGCTCCCATTCTGGGGCCAACGTCCTGACTTTC. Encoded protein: CASSSHSGANVLTF.

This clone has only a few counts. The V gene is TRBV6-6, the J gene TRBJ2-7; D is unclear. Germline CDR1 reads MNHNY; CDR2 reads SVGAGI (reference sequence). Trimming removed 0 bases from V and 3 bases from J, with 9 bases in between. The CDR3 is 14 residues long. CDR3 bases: TGTGCCAGCAGTTACTCCGGAGTCGGCTACGAGCAGTACTTC. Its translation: CASSYSGVGYEQYF.

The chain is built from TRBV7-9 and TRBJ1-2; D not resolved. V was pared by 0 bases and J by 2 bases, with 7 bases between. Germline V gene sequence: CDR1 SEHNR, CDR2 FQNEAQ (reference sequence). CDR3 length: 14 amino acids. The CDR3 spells CASSLAERNYGYTF. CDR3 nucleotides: TGTGCCAGCAGCTTAGCCGAGCGGAACTATGGCTACACCTTC.

CDR3 amino acids: CASSDRDSLNQPQHF. The CDR3 DNA follows: TGTGCCAGCAGTGACCGGGACAGCCTTAATCAGCCCCAGCATTTT. The V and J genes are TRBV6-1 and TRBJ1-5; 7 nucleotides match TRBD1. Trimming cost V 3 bases and J 4 bases; bases outside gene matches: 6. Germline V gene data show CDR1 as MNHNS and CDR2 as SASEGT. The CDR3 runs 15 residues.

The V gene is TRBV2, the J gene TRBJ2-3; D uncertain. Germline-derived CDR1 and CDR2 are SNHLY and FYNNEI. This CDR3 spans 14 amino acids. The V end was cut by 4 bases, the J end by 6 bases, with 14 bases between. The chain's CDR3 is CASSVGDPGDTQYF. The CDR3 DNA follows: TGTGCCAGCAGTGTTGGAGACCCTGGGGATACGCAGTATTTT.

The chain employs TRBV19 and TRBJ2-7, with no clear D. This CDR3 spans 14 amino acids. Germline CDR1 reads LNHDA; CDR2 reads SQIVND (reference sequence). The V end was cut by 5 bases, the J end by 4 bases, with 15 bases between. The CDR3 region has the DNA TGTGCCAGTAGTCGGCGTGGATCAGGTTACGAGCAGTACTTC. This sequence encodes CASSRRGSGYEQYF.

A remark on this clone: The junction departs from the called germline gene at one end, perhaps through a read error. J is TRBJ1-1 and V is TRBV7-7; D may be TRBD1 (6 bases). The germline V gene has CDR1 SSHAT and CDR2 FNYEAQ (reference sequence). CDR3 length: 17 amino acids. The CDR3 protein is CASSPYPRGGKDTEAFF. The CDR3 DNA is TGTGCTAGCAGCCCCTACCCGCGGGGGGGCAAGGACACTGAAGCTTTCTTT.

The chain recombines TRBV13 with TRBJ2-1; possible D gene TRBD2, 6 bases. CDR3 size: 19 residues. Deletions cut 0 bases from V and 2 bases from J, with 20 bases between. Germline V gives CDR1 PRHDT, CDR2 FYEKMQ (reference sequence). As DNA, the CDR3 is TGTGCCAGCAGCTTAGGCCATTCTCAGGACTACTCGGCCTACAATGAGCAGTTCTTC. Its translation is CASSLGHSQDYSAYNEQFF.

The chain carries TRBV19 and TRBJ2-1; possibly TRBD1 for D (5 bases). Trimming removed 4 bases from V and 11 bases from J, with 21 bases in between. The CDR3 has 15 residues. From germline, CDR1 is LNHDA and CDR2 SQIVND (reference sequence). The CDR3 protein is CASSSPPQGSIQQFF. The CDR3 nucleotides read TGTGCCAGTAGTAGCCCTCCTCAGGGCTCTATACAGCAGTTCTTC.

The DNA of the CDR3 is TGTGCCAGCAGCTCCGAAATCCGGGAAAAACTGTTTTTT. Protein: CASSSEIREKLFF. The chain couples TRBV11-2 to TRBJ1-4; D is unclear. Per germline, CDR1 SGHAT and CDR2 FQNNGV. CDR3 size: 13 residues. V lost 4 bases, J lost 8 bases, and 11 bases lay in between.

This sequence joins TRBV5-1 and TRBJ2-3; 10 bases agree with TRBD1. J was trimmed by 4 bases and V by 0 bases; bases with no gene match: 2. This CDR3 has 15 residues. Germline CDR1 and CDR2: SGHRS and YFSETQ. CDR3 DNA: TGCGCCAGCAGCTTGGGGACAGGGGGGCCAGATACGCAGTATTTT. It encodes CASSLGTGGPDTQYF.

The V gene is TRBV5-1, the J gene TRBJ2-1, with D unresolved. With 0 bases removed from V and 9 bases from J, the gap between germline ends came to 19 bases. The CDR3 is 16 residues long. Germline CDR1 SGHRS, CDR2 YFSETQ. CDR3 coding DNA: TGCGCCAGCAGCTTGGCCCCCGGCGGAGCCACGGGTGAGCAGTTCTTC. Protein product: CASSLAPGGATGEQFF.

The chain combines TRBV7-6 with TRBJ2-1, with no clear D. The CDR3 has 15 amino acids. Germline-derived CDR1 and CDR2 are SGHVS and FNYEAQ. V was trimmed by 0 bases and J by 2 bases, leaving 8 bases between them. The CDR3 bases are TGTGCCAGCAGCTTAGCGGGCAGCCCCTACAATGAGCAGTTCTTC. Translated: CASSLAGSPYNEQFF.

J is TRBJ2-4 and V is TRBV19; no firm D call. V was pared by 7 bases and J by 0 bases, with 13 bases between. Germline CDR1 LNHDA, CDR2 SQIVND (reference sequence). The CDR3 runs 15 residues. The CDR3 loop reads CASKAVSLAKNIQYF. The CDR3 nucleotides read TGTGCCAGTAAGGCGGTTTCACTAGCCAAAAACATTCAGTACTTC.

As DNA, the CDR3 is TGTGCCAGCAGTGAAGCGCTGGCAGTAGCGCTCTATGGCTACACCTTC. Amino acid sequence: CASSEALAVALYGYTF. The J gene is TRBJ1-2, the V gene TRBV6-1, with no clear D. The length of the CDR3 is 16 residues. Germline V CDR1 and CDR2: MNHNS, SASEGT. Trimming took off 0 bases at V and 4 bases at J, with 15 bases between the two ends.

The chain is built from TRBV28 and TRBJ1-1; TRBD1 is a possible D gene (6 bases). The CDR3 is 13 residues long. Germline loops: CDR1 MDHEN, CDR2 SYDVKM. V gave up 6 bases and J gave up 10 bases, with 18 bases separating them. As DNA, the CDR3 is TGTGCCAGCAGCCCCCATGGGACAAAAAGAGCTTTCTTT. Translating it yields CASSPHGTKRAFF.

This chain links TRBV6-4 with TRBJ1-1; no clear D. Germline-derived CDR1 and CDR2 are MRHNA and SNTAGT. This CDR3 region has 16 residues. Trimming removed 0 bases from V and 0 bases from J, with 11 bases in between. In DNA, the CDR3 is TGTGCCAGCAGTGACTCCCATGCAGGCCTGAACACTGAAGCTTTCTTT. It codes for CASSDSHAGLNTEAFF.

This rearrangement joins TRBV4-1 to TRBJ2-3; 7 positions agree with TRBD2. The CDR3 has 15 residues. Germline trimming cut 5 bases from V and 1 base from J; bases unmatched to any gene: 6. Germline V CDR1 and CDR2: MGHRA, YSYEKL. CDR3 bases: TGCGCCAGCAGCAAGACTAGCTCTGGCACAGATACGCAGTATTTT. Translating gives CASSKTSSGTDTQYF.

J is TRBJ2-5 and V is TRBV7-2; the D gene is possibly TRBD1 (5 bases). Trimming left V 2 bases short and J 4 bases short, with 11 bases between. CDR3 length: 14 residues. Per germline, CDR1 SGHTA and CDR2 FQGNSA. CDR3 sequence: CASSLSWGGETQYF. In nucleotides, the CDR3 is TGTGCCAGCAGCTTAAGTTGGGGCGGAGAGACCCAGTACTTC.

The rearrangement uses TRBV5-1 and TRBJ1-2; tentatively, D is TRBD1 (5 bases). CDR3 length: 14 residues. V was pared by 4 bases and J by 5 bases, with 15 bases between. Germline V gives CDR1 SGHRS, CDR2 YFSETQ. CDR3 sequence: CASSVTPQGYGYTF. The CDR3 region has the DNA TGCGCCAGCAGCGTGACCCCTCAGGGATATGGCTACACCTTC.